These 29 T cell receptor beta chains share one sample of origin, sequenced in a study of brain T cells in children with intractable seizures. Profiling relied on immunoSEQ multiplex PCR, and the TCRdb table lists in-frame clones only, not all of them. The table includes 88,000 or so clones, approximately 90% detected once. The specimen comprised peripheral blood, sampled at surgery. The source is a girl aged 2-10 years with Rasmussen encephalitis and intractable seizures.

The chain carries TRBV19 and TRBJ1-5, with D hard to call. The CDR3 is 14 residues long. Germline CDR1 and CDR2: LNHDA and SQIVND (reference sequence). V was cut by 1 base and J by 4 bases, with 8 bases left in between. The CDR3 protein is CASSIVGGNQPQHF. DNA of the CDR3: TGTGCCAGTAGTATAGTTGGAGGAAATCAGCCCCAGCATTTT.

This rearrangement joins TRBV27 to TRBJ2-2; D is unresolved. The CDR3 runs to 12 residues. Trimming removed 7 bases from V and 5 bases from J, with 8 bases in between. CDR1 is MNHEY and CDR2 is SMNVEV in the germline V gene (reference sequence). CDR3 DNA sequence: TGTGCCAGCACGGGCGTTACCGGGGAGCTGTTTTTT. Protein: CASTGVTGELFF.

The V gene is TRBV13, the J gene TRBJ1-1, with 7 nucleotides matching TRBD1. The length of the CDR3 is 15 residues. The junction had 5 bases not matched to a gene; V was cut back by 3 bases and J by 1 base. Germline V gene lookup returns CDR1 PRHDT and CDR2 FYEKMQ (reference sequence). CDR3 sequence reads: CASSFRQGGNTEAFF. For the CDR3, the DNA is TGTGCCAGCAGCTTCAGACAGGGAGGGAACACTGAAGCTTTCTTT.

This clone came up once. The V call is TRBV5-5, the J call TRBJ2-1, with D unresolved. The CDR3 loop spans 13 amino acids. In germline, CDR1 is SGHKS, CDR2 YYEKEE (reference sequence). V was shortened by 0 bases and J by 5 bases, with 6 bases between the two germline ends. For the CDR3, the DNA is TGTGCCAGCAGCTTGGTCCGGGACAATGAGCAGTTCTTC. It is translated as CASSLVRDNEQFF.

Here the CDR3 DNA reads TGTGCCAGCAGCCCAGAGGGGACAGCCTTCACTGAAGCTTTCTTT. It translates to CASSPEGTAFTEAFF. The V gene is TRBV9, the J gene TRBJ1-1; 7 bases agree with TRBD1. The CDR3 length is 15 residues. After removal of 4 bases from V and 4 bases from J, the junction contained 10 bases not matched to a gene. Germline V CDR1 and CDR2: SGDLS, YYNGEE.

CDR3 sequence: CASRMGGRDNGYTF. CDR3 in DNA: TGTGCCAGCAGAATGGGAGGGAGGGACAATGGCTACACCTTC. This chain joins TRBV28 and TRBJ1-2; a weak D match, TRBD1 (6 bases). V lost 6 bases to trimming and J lost 6 bases, with 17 bases between them. The CDR3 loop spans 14 amino acids. CDR1 is MDHEN and CDR2 is SYDVKM in the germline V gene.

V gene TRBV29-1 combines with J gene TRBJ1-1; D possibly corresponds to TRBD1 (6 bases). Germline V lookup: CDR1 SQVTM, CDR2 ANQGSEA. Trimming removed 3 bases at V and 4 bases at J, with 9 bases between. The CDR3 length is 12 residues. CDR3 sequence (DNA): TGCAGCGTTGACCAGGGGCCCACTGAAGCTTTCTTT. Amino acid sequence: CSVDQGPTEAFF.

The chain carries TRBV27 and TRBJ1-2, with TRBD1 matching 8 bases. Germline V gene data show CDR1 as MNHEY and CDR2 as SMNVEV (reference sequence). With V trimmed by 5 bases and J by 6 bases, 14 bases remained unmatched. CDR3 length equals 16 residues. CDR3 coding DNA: TGTGCCAGCAGTCCAAGCTTCGGGACAGGTCGTCATGGCTACACCTTC. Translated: CASSPSFGTGRHGYTF.

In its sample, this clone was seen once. The CDR3 sequence: CAWSRGHGNTIYF. For the CDR3, the DNA is TGTGCCTGGAGTCGGGGGCATGGAAACACCATATATTTT. The gene calls are TRBV30 and TRBJ1-3, with D possibly being TRBD1 (6 bases). CDR3 length: 13 amino acids. Trimming removed 2 bases at V and 3 bases at J, with 8 bases between. Germline V gene sequence: CDR1 GTSNPN, CDR2 SVGIG (reference sequence).

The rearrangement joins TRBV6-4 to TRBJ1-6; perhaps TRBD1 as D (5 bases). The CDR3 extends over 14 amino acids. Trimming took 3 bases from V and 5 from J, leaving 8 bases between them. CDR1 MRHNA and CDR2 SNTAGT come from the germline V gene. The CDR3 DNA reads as TGTGCCAGCAGTGAATCGGGGGATAATTCACCCCTCCACTTT. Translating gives CASSESGDNSPLHF.

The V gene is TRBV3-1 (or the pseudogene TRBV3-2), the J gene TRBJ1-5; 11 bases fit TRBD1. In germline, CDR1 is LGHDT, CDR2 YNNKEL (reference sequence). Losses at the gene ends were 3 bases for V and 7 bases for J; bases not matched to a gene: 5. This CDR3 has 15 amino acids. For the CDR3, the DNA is TGTGCCAGCAGCCAGGACAGGGGGCAGAGGCAGCCCCAGCATTTT. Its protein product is CASSQDRGQRQPQHF.

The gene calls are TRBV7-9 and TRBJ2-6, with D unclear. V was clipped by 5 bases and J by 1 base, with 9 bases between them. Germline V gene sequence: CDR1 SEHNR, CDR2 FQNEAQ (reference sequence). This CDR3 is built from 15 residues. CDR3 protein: CASSVYKSGANVLTF. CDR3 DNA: TGTGCCAGCAGCGTCTACAAATCTGGGGCCAACGTCCTGACTTTC.

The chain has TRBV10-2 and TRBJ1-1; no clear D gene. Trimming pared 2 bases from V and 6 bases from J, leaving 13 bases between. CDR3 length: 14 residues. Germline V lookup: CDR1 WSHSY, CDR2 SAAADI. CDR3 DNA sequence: TGCGCCAGCAGTGAGCGGGTCAGCTATTCTGAAGCTTTCTTT. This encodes CASSERVSYSEAFF.

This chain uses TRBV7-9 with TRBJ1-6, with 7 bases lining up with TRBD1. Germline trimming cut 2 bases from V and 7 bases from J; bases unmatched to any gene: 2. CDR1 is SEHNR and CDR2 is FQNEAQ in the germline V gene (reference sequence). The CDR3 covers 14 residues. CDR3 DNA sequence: TGTGCCAGCAGCTTAACAGGGGCAAATTCACCCCTCCACTTT. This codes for CASSLTGANSPLHF.

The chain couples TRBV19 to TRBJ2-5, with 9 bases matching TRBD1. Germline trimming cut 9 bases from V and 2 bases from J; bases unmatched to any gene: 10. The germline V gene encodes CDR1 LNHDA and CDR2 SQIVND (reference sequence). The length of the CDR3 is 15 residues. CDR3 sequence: CASSKPGQGQETQYF. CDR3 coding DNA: TGTGCCAGCTCGAAGCCGGGACAGGGTCAAGAGACCCAGTACTTC. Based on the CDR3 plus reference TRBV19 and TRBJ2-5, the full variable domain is DGGITQSPKYLFRKEGQNVTLSCEQNLNHDAMYWYRQDPGQGLRLIYYSQIVNDFQKGDIAEGYSVSREKKESFPLTVTSAQKNPTAFYLCASSKPGQGQETQYFGPGTRLLVL.

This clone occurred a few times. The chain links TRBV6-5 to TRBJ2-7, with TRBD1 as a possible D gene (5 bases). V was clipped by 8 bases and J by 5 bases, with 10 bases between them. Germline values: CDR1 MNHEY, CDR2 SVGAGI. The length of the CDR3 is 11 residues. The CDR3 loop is CASSVGHEQYF. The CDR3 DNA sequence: TGTGCCAGCTCCGTGGGGCACGAGCAGTACTTC.

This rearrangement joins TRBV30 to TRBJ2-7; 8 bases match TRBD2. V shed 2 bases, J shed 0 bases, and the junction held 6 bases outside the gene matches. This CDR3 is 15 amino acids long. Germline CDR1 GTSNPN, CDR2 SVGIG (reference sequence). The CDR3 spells CAWSPGGALSYEQYF. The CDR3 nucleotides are TGTGCCTGGAGTCCGGGGGGGGCGCTCTCCTACGAGCAGTACTTC.

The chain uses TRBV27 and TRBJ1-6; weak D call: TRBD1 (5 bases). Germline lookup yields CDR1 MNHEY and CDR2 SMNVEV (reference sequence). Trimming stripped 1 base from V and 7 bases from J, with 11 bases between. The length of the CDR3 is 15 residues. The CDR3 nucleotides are TGTGCCAGCAGTTTATATGTCAGGGAAAATTCACCCCTCCACTTT. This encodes CASSLYVRENSPLHF.

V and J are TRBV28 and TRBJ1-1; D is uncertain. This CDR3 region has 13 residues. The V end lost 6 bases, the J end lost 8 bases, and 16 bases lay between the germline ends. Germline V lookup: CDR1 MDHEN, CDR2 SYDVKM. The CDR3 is CASSTTSPGEAFF. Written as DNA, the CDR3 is TGTGCCAGCAGCACTACCTCCCCCGGGGAAGCTTTCTTT. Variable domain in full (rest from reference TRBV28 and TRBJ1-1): DVKVTQSSRYLVKRTGEKVFLECVQDMDHENMFWYRQDPGLGLRLIYFSYDVKMKEKGDIPEGYSVSREKKERFSLILESASTNQTSMYLCASSTTSPGEAFFGQGTRLTVV.

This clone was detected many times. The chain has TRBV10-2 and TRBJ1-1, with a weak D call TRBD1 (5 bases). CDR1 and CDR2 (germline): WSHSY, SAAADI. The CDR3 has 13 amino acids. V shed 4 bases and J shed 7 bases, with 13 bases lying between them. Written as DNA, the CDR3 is TGCGCCAGCAGTGCCCGGGACGGATTTGAAGCTTTCTTT. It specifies CASSARDGFEAFF.

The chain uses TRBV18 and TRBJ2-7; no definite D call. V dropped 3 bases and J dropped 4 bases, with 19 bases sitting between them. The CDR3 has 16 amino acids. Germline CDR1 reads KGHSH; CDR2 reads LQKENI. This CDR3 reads CASSPGELALKYEQYF. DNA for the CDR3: TGTGCCAGCTCACCGGGTGAGCTTGCCCTTAAATACGAGCAGTACTTC.

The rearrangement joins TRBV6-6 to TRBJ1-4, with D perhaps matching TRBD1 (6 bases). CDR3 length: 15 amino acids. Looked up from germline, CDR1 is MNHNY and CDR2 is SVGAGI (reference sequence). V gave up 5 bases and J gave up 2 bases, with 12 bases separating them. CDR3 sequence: CASSTQGGTNEKLFF. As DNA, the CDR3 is TGTGCCAGCAGTACACAGGGTGGCACTAATGAAAAACTGTTTTTT.

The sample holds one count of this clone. The CDR3 region has the DNA TGTGCCAGCAGCGTGATACAGGGGAACACTGAAGCTTTCTTT. Translation gives CASSVIQGNTEAFF. V gene TRBV9 combines with J gene TRBJ1-1, with D possibly being TRBD1 (6 bases). Per germline, CDR1 SGDLS and CDR2 YYNGEE. CDR3 length: 14 residues. With 2 bases removed from V and 1 base from J, the gap between germline ends came to 9 bases.

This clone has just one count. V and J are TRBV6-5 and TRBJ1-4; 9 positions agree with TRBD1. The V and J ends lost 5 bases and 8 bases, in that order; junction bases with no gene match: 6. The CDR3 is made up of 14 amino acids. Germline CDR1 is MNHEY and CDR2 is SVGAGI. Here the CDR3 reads CASSPTGGREKLFF. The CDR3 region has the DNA TGTGCCAGCAGTCCCACAGGGGGCCGCGAAAAACTGTTTTTT.

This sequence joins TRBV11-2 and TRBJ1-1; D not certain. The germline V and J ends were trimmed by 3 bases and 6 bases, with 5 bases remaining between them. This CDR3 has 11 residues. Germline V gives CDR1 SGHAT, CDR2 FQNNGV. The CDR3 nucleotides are TGTGCCAGCAGCTTCGGCCCTGAAGCTTTCTTT. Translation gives CASSFGPEAFF.

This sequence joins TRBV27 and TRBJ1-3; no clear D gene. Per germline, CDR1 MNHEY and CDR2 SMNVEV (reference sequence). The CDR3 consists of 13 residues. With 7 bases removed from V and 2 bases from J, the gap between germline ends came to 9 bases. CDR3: CASKEWAGNTIYF. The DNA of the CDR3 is TGTGCCAGCAAGGAGTGGGCTGGAAACACCATATATTTT.

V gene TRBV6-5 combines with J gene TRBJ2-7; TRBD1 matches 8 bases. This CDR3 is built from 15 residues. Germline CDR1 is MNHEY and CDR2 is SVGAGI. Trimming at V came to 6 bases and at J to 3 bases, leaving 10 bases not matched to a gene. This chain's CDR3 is CASRRTGQGNYEQYF. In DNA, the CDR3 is TGTGCCAGCAGGAGAACAGGACAGGGCAACTACGAGCAGTACTTC.

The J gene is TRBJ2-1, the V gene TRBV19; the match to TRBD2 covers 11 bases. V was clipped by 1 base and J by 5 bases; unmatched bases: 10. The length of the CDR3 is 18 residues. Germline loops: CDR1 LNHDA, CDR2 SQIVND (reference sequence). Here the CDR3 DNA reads TGTGCCAGTAGTATAGGCCCCCCTAGCGGGAGGCTCCACAATGAGCAGTTCTTC. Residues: CASSIGPPSGRLHNEQFF.

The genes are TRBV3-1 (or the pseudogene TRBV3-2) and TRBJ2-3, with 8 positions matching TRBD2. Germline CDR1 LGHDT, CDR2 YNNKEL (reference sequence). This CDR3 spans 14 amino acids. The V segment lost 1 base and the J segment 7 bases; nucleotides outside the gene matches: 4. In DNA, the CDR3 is TGTGCCAGCAGCCAAGCGGGGGGGCCGAATACGCAGTATTTT. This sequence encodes CASSQAGGPNTQYF.